A single sample is the source of the 2 T cell receptor beta chains below, sequenced in a study of blood T cells in healthy people across ages. The use of a sample-barcoded 5' primer and a J-beta primer mix characterized a second PCR of roughly 6 to 11 cycles. TCRdb reanalysed the 5' RACE reads using MiXCR and keeps one entry per CDR3 protein. The sample lists 700,000 to 900,000 distinct CDR3 sequences, around a quarter occurring once. This same sample was also taken into another study, of T cells of mothers and their children.

Sequenced: blood. The source is a boy aged 5-17 years in good health.

This clonotype was observed a few times. The rearrangement links TRBV25-1 to TRBJ2-3, with a weak D call TRBD1 (5 bases). There are 12 residues in the CDR3. The V gene's germline CDR1 is MGHDK and CDR2 SYGVNS. Deletions cut 7 bases from V and 5 bases from J, with 10 bases between. CDR3 sequence reads: CASMTEGDTQYF. CDR3 in DNA: TGTGCCAGCATGACAGAAGGAGATACGCAGTATTTT.

The V call is TRBV5-1, the J call TRBJ2-5; 7 nucleotides match TRBD1. CDR3 size: 15 residues. Germline lookup yields CDR1 SGHRS and CDR2 YFSETQ. V was clipped by 4 bases and J by 0 bases; unmatched bases: 6. The CDR3 nucleotides read TGCGCCAGCAGCGGCCAGACAGGGTACCAAGAGACCCAGTACTTC. It yields the protein CASSGQTGYQETQYF. Full variable domain (remainder filled in from reference TRBV5-1 and TRBJ2-5): KAGVTQTPRYLIKTRGQQVTLSCSPISGHRSVSWYQQTPGQGLQFLFEYFSETQRNKGNFPGRFSGRQFSNSRSEMNVSTLELGDSALYLCASSGQTGYQETQYFGPGTRLLVL.